This T cell receptor beta chain was observed in a study of shared clonotypes between healthy human individuals. The study's findings and limits: Depth was large, yet rarefaction showed that sorted-subset sequencing was incomplete.

CDR1 is MNHEY and CDR2 is SVGAGI in the germline V gene. The CDR3 length is 15 residues. V was trimmed by 6 bases and J by 3 bases, leaving 16 bases between them. An assay was performed, and its level was deep. The DNA input per sorted-subset replicate PCR was roughly 180 ng, corresponding to tens of thousands of T cell genomes. The assay was immunoSEQ multiplex PCR, and TCRdb's table has in-frame clones only and misses some. Of some 660,000 clones in the sample, more than 70% were seen once. Regarding this clone: Its target is not known.

This chain links TRBV6-5 with TRBJ2-3; the D gene is possibly TRBD1 (8 bases). Sequencing used memory CD4+ T cells sorted from blood. Subset here: CD45RA-negative fraction. This receptor was taken from a woman under 40 in good health. The CDR3 DNA reads as TGTGCCAGCAGGGGCAGGGGGCGGGAGACAGATACGCAGTATTTT. It specifies CASRGRGRETDTQYF.